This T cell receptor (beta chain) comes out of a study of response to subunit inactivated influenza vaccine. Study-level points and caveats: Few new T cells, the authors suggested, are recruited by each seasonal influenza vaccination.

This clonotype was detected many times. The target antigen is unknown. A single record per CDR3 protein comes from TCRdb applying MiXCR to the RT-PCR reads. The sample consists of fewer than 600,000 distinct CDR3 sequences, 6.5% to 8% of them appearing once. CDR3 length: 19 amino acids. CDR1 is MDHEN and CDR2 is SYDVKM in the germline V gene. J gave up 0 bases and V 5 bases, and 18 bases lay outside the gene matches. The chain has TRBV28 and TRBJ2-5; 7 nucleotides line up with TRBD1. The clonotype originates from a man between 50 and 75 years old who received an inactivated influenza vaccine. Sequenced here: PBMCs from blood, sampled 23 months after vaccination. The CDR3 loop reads CASSPSRGLGALYQETQYF. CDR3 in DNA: TGTGCCAGCAGTCCCAGCAGGGGGTTAGGTGCGCTGTACCAAGAGACCCAGTACTTC. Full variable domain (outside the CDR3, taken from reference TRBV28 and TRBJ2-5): DVKVTQSSRYLVKRTGEKVFLECVQDMDHENMFWYRQDPGLGLRLIYFSYDVKMKEKGDIPEGYSVSREKKERFSLILESASTNQTSMYLCASSPSRGLGALYQETQYFGPGTRLLVL.